This T cell receptor (beta chain) was profiled in a study of blood T cell repertoires in COVID-19. About the study: PBMCs, B-cell-depleted T cells, or T cells provided the cDNA or gDNA that made up the material.

This clone was seen only a few times. Seattle-derived patients entered the study during active infection and were followed longitudinally. Authors' data handling: For nucleated cells, counts were estimated from reference gene primer amplification. Data came from immunoSEQ multiplex PCR; TCRdb stores just in-frame clones and leaves some out. That table gives V, J and clone size, and the DNA gave D and trimming. This table holds tens of thousands of clones, around 86% found once. The V end was cut by 1 base, the J end by 6 bases, with 7 bases between. The CDR3 spans 12 residues. CDR1 and CDR2 (germline): SGHRS, YFSETQ.

V and J are TRBV5-1 and TRBJ1-2; no definite D call. The sample comprised peripheral blood. This receptor was obtained from a middle-aged man with COVID-19, enrolled during active disease. The CDR3 reads CASSLTADGYTF. The CDR3 nucleotides are TGCGCCAGCAGCTTGACAGCGGATGGCTACACCTTC.